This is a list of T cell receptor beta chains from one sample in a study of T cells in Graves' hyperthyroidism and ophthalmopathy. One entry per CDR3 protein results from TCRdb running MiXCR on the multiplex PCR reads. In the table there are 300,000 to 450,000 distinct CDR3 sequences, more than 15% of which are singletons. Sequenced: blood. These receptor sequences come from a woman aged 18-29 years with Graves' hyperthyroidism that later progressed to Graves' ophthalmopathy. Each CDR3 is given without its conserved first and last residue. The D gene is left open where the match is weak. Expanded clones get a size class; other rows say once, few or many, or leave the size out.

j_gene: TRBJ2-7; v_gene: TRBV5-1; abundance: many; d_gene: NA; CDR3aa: ASSLGLSSYEQY
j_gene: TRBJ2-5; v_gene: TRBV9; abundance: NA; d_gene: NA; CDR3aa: ASSVASQQETQY
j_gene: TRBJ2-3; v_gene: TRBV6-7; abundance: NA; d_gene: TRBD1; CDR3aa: ASSNRGRNTDTQY
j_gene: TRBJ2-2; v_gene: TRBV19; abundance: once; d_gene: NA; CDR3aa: ASSVTFGTLNTGELF
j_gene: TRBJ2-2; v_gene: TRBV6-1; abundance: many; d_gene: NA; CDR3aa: ASRSRANTGELF
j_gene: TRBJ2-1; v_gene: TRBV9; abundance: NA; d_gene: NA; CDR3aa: ASSPSVGYNEQF
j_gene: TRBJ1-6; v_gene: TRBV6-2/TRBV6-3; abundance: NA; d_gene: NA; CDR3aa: ASSCGGRNSPLH
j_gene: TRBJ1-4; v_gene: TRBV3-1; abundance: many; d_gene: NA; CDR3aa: ASSQDRGVRRVF
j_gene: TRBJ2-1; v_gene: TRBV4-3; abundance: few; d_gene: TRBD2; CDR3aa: ASSHRLAGVTSYNEQF
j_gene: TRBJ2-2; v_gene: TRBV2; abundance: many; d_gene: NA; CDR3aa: ASRAVPNTGELF
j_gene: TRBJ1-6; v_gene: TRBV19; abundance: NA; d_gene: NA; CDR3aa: ASSIGIGFSNSPLH
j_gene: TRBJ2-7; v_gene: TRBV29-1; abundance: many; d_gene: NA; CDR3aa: SATGKAYEQY
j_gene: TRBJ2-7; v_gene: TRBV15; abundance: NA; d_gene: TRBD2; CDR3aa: ATSVGTSGYEQY
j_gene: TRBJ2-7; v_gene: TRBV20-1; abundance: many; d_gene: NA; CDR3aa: SARDNSNVPYEQY
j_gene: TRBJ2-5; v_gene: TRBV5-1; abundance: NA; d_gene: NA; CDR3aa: ASSLGGGLQETQY
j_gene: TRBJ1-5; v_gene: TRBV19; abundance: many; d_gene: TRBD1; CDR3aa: ASSGTGGNQPQH
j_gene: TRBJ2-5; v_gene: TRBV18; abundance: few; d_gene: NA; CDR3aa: ASSPGIEETQY
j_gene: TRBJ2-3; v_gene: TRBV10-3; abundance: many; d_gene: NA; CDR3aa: AISESGQRVQRVGTDTQY
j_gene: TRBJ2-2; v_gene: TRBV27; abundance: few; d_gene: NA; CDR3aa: ASRPLAAGDTGELF
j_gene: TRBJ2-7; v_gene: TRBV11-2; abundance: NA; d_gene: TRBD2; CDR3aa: ASSFFLLGTNYDYEQY